This TCR beta chain stems from a study of PD-L1 blockade in urothelial cancer. Study details: Specimens of blood held a median count of roughly 150,000 T cells.

The time point denotes: pretreatment peripheral blood. Patients' urothelial carcinoma was locally advanced or metastatic. Each individual provided 1 to 8 samples (taken pretreatment and on-treatment). Study results and limitations: Prediction of better survival came from below-median pretreatment blood TCR clonality.

V was clipped by 6 bases and J by 0 bases, with 12 bases between them. CDR1 is MDHEN, CDR2 SYDVKM, per germline. The CDR3 sequence is 14 residues long. TCRdb's copy holds only in-frame clones and misses some; the assay was immunoSEQ multiplex PCR. The sample carries under 95,000 clones, 70% to 90% recorded once. Of note for this clone: Its target is unknown.

V usage is TRBV28 and J usage is TRBJ2-7, with a weak D call TRBD2 (6 bases). Source: PBMCs, taken around atezolizumab (anti-PD-L1) treatment. The receptor comes from a man in his sixties with urothelial cancer. CDR3 region: CASSEGGGSYEQYF. The CDR3, as DNA: TGTGCCAGCAGCGAGGGAGGTGGCTCCTACGAGCAGTACTTC.